This T cell receptor beta chain stems from a study of preoperative IRX-2 immunotherapy in early breast cancer. Treatment of the sample: preoperative locoregional IRX-2 cytokine immunotherapy. Germline CDR1 and CDR2: SGHVS and FQNEAQ. Trimming removed 5 bases from V and 2 bases from J, with 15 bases in between. The CDR3 extends over 15 amino acids. The protocol was immunoSEQ multiplex PCR, while the TCRdb copy is restricted to in-frame clones and leaves out a portion. The top ten clones hold approximately 26% of a sample with fewer than 25,000 clones, approximately 90% of them seen once. The V gene is TRBV7-8, the J gene TRBJ2-5, with a tentative D call TRBD2 (5 bases). The sequence was collected from a human donor with breast cancer. This material consisted of tumor tissue, taken after IRX-2 immunotherapy. CDR3 DNA sequence: TGTGCCAGCAGCACACCGGGCGGGTTTCAAGAGACCCAGTACTTC. This encodes CASSTPGGFQETQYF.